This T cell receptor beta chain was recorded in a study of cytomegalovirus exposure and HLA in healthy donors. PCR primers comprised 60 Vbeta and 13 Jbeta primers. Clones were read by immunoSEQ multiplex PCR, and TCRdb kept only the in-frame ones, dropping some. The sample has some 180,000 clones; about 78% are singletons. This receptor was taken from a woman in her 30s in good health and CMV-seronegative. Sequenced material: PBMCs.

CDR3 in DNA: TGTGCCAGCAGTTTGGGACTAGCGGCCGGGGAGCTGTTTTTT. As protein: CASSLGLAAGELFF. The chain employs TRBV28 and TRBJ2-2, with TRBD2 matching 11 bases. J was trimmed by 6 bases and V by 3 bases; bases with no gene match: 0. This CDR3 spans 14 amino acids. Germline V gene lookup returns CDR1 MDHEN and CDR2 SYDVKM.